The 23 T cell receptor beta chains presented below share a single source sample, sequenced in a study of OX40 agonist ivuxolimab in advanced cancers. Libraries were prepared by immunoSEQ multiplex PCR; TCRdb keeps only in-frame clonotypes and omits some of them. The sample yields approximately 20,000 clones, approximately 78% seen once. The sequences come from CD4+ or CD8+ T cells sorted from blood, collected in a trial of the OX40 agonist ivuxolimab. The receptors originated from an adult with an advanced solid tumor such as melanoma, head and neck, liver or kidney cancer.

The chain combines TRBV27 with TRBJ1-1, with 8 nucleotides matching TRBD1. Germline V gives CDR1 MNHEY, CDR2 SMNVEV (reference sequence). This CDR3 region has 16 residues. V gave up 7 bases and J gave up 5 bases; unmatched junction bases: 15. The CDR3 region is CASNSGRTGIWTEAFF. The DNA for the CDR3 is TGTGCCAGCAATTCGGGACGGACAGGGATTTGGACTGAAGCTTTCTTT.

The V gene is TRBV5-4, the J gene TRBJ1-2; D remains ambiguous. Trimming stripped 4 bases from V and 0 bases from J, with 10 bases between. The CDR3 runs 14 residues. Germline assignment: CDR1 SGHNT and CDR2 YYREEE (reference sequence). CDR3 in amino acids: CASSTWTANYGYTF. CDR3 sequence (DNA): TGTGCCAGCAGCACTTGGACGGCTAACTATGGCTACACCTTC.

V and J are TRBV13 and TRBJ1-2; 8 bases align to TRBD1. The germline gives CDR1 PRHDT, CDR2 FYEKMQ (reference sequence). CDR3 size: 13 residues. V was pared by 5 bases and J by 5 bases, with 4 bases of the junction left unmatched. Here the CDR3 reads CASSPGGRYGYTF. The CDR3 DNA sequence: TGTGCCAGCAGCCCAGGGGGCCGGTATGGCTACACCTTC.

The J gene is TRBJ2-7, the V gene TRBV19; TRBD1 agrees at 10 bases. The CDR3 runs to 14 residues. In germline, CDR1 is LNHDA, CDR2 SQIVND (reference sequence). J was trimmed by 5 bases and V by 6 bases; bases with no gene match: 7. The CDR3 loop reads CASSPWDRGHEQYF. For the CDR3, the DNA is TGTGCCAGTAGCCCCTGGGACAGGGGTCACGAGCAGTACTTC.

This clone was recorded once. The CDR3 coding sequence is TGTGCCAGCAGTTTATATCGCGGGACACCCAATTGGAACACTGAAGCTTTCTTT. It codes for CASSLYRGTPNWNTEAFF. V and J are TRBV28 and TRBJ1-1; D possibly corresponds to TRBD1 (6 bases). The germline V and J ends were trimmed by 1 base and 1 base, with 19 bases remaining between them. The CDR3 runs 18 residues. CDR1 and CDR2 from the germline V gene are MDHEN and SYDVKM.

This clone was detected only once. The V and J genes are TRBV6-5 and TRBJ2-7; D gene ambiguous. This CDR3 region has 11 residues. Germline CDR1 MNHEY, CDR2 SVGAGI. V lost 4 bases, J lost 3 bases, and 4 bases lay in between. CDR3 in amino acids: CASSFGYEQYF. In DNA, the CDR3 is TGTGCCAGCAGTTTCGGCTACGAGCAGTACTTC.

This clone was seen a few times. CDR3 sequence reads: CASGPYSPLHF. Written as DNA, the CDR3 is TGTGCCAGCGGCCCATATTCACCCCTCCACTTT. The V gene is TRBV27, the J gene TRBJ1-6; D is ambiguous. Trimming left V 8 bases short and J 8 bases short, with 7 bases between. Germline assignment: CDR1 MNHEY and CDR2 SMNVEV (reference sequence). There are 11 residues in the CDR3.

The V gene is TRBV27, the J gene TRBJ2-7; D call uncertain. The V gene's germline CDR1 is MNHEY and CDR2 SMNVEV (reference sequence). The CDR3 is made up of 11 amino acids. V lost 4 bases and J 2 bases, leaving 3 bases between the germline ends. The CDR3 nucleotides are TGTGCCAGCAGTTCCCCCTACGAGCAGTACTTC. This codes for CASSSPYEQYF.

The V gene is TRBV5-6, the J gene TRBJ2-7; no reliable D call. In germline, CDR1 is SGHDT, CDR2 YYEEEE. Between the trimmed V and J ends, which lost 4 bases and 1 base, there was a span of 9 bases. The CDR3 is 13 residues long. CDR3 amino acids: CASSPTSSYEQYF. The CDR3 DNA reads as TGTGCCAGCAGCCCGACATCGTCCTACGAGCAGTACTTC.

This chain connects TRBV15 to TRBJ1-1; tentative D call: TRBD1 (5 bases). V was clipped by 0 bases and J by 3 bases, with 11 bases between them. The CDR3 spans 15 residues. Looked up from germline, CDR1 is LNHNV and CDR2 is YYDKDF (reference sequence). The CDR3 DNA sequence: TGTGCCACCAGCAGAGATGGGGACTGGGACACTGAAGCTTTCTTT. It codes for CATSRDGDWDTEAFF. Variable domain in full (rest from reference TRBV15 and TRBJ1-1): DAMVIQNPRYQVTQFGKPVTLSCSQTLNHNVMYWYQQKSSQAPKLLFHYYDKDFNNEADTPDNFQSRRPNTSFCFLDIRSPGLGDTAMYLCATSRDGDWDTEAFFGQGTRLTVV.

This clone has just a few counts. This rearrangement joins TRBV10-2 to TRBJ1-4; possible D gene TRBD1, 6 bases. V was pared by 1 base and J by 0 bases, with 12 bases between. The germline gives CDR1 WSHSY, CDR2 SAAADI. There are 17 residues in the CDR3. The CDR3 loop reads CASSEFEGGATNEKLFF. CDR3 bases: TGCGCCAGCAGTGAGTTCGAAGGGGGGGCAACTAATGAAAAACTGTTTTTT.

Note on this clone: This sample also contains other DNA sequences that code for the same CDR3. The rearrangement joins TRBV19 to TRBJ2-7; maybe TRBD1 (6 bases). Germline V gives CDR1 LNHDA, CDR2 SQIVND (reference sequence). The V end was cut by 3 bases, the J end by 0 bases, with 9 bases between. The length of the CDR3 is 14 residues. The CDR3 spells CASSITGSSYEQYF. In DNA, the CDR3 is TGTGCCAGTAGTATCACAGGGAGCTCCTACGAGCAGTACTTC.

The chain joins TRBV16 to TRBJ1-2; D is unresolved. The germline V gene has CDR1 KGHSY and CDR2 FQNENV. V was shortened by 6 bases and J by 1 base, with 15 bases between the two germline ends. The CDR3 contains 15 residues. The CDR3 is CASSQTSRGNYGYTF. The CDR3 bases are TGTGCCAGCAGTCAGACGTCCCGGGGTAACTATGGCTACACCTTC.

In its sample, this clone is medium-sized. The chain uses TRBV5-4 and TRBJ2-7; D might be TRBD1 or TRBD2, each matching 5 bases. The length of the CDR3 is 16 residues. From germline, CDR1 is SGHNT and CDR2 YYREEE (reference sequence). The ends were cut back, 1 base at V and 6 bases at J, with 20 bases in the middle. CDR3 sequence (DNA): TGTGCCAGCAGCTTGCTCCACCAGGGAGTGGGTGGCGAGCAGTACTTC. This gives the protein CASSLLHQGVGGEQYF. The full variable domain, rest sourced from reference TRBV5-4 and TRBJ2-7, is ETGVTQSPTHLIKTRGQQVTLRCSSQSGHNTVSWYQQALGQGPQFIFQYYREEENGRGNFPPRFSGLQFPNYSSELNVNALELDDSALYLCASSLLHQGVGGEQYFGPGTRLTVT.

This clone was picked up a small number of times. The DNA for the CDR3 is TGTGCCAGCAGCTTCCGGGACAGGGCCCCGGTGGCTGAAGCTTTCTTT. It codes for CASSFRDRAPVAEAFF. J is TRBJ1-1 and V is TRBV7-8; TRBD1 aligns across 9 bases. CDR1 and CDR2 (germline): SGHVS, FQNEAQ. The length of the CDR3 is 16 residues. Losses at the gene ends were 3 bases for V and 6 bases for J; bases not matched to a gene: 11.

DNA for the CDR3: TGTGCCAGCAGGGGGACAGGGGGTAATGAAAAACTGTTTTTT. Protein: CASRGTGGNEKLFF. The J gene is TRBJ1-4, the V gene TRBV7-9, with 11 bases aligning to TRBD1. The ends lost 6 bases at V and 4 bases at J; junction bases unmatched: 1. The CDR3 runs to 14 residues. Germline loops: CDR1 SEHNR, CDR2 FQNEAQ (reference sequence).

This clone has more than one count but fewer than ten. This sequence joins TRBV7-9 and TRBJ2-5; 7 bases are a match to TRBD2. Germline V gene data show CDR1 as SEHNR and CDR2 as FQNEAQ (reference sequence). The CDR3 loop spans 13 amino acids. V gave up 3 bases and J gave up 4 bases; unmatched junction bases: 2. The DNA for the CDR3 is TGTGCCAGCAGCTTCCGGGAGGTAGAGACCCAGTACTTC. Translating gives CASSFREVETQYF.

This chain joins TRBV7-9 and TRBJ1-2; D unresolved. V was pared by 0 bases and J by 6 bases, with 8 bases between. This CDR3 has 13 amino acids. The germline CDR1 and CDR2 sequences are SEHNR and FQNEAQ (reference sequence). The CDR3 sequence is CASSLAVSDGYTF. CDR3 in DNA: TGTGCCAGCAGCTTAGCTGTATCGGATGGCTACACCTTC.

The chain recombines TRBV5-4 with TRBJ1-2; no definite D call. Trimming left V 1 base short and J 6 bases short, with 16 bases between. Germline values: CDR1 SGHNT, CDR2 YYREEE (reference sequence). The CDR3 consists of 15 residues. CDR3 coding DNA: TGTGCCAGCAGCTTGCTCGCGGGCCCAGTGGATGGCTACACCTTC. Translation: CASSLLAGPVDGYTF.

This clone was recorded a few times. The chain employs TRBV27 and TRBJ2-7, with TRBD2 matching 7 bases. The germline V gene encodes CDR1 MNHEY and CDR2 SMNVEV (reference sequence). The CDR3 consists of 14 residues. V lost 6 bases, J lost 5 bases, and 10 bases stayed unmatched. The CDR3 DNA is TGTGCCAGCAGCCCACGGGGGAGGGTCCACGAGCAGTACTTC. Translation gives CASSPRGRVHEQYF.

This clone was recorded only once. CDR3 sequence (DNA): TGTGCCAGTAGTATAGATCCCACAGGGGGATCGTCCGTTCTAGGAGAAGCTTTCTTT. Translation: CASSIDPTGGSSVLGEAFF. This chain joins TRBV19 and TRBJ1-1; 8 bases fit TRBD1. Looked up from germline, CDR1 is LNHDA and CDR2 is SQIVND (reference sequence). Unmatched junction bases numbered 20, after V lost 0 bases and J lost 8 bases. This CDR3 is 19 amino acids long.

V and J are TRBV5-1 and TRBJ2-5; D is unclear. Germline CDR1 and CDR2: SGHRS and YFSETQ. There are 13 residues in the CDR3. Trimming left V 0 bases short and J 0 bases short, with 3 bases between. Here the CDR3 DNA reads TGCGCCAGCAGCTTGGCTGACCAAGAGACCCAGTACTTC. This encodes CASSLADQETQYF. The full variable domain, in which reference TRBV5-1 and TRBJ2-5 provide the parts outside the CDR3, is KAGVTQTPRYLIKTRGQQVTLSCSPISGHRSVSWYQQTPGQGLQFLFEYFSETQRNKGNFPGRFSGRQFSNSRSEMNVSTLELGDSALYLCASSLADQETQYFGPGTRLLVL.

This sequence joins TRBV30 and TRBJ2-1; the match to TRBD2 covers 10 bases. Germline-derived CDR1 and CDR2 are GTSNPN and SVGIG (reference sequence). Trimming took 2 bases from V and 8 from J; bases not matched to a gene: 6. The CDR3 covers 14 residues. The CDR3: CAWSPGLAFDEQFF. The CDR3 nucleotides read TGTGCCTGGAGTCCGGGACTAGCGTTCGATGAGCAGTTCTTC.